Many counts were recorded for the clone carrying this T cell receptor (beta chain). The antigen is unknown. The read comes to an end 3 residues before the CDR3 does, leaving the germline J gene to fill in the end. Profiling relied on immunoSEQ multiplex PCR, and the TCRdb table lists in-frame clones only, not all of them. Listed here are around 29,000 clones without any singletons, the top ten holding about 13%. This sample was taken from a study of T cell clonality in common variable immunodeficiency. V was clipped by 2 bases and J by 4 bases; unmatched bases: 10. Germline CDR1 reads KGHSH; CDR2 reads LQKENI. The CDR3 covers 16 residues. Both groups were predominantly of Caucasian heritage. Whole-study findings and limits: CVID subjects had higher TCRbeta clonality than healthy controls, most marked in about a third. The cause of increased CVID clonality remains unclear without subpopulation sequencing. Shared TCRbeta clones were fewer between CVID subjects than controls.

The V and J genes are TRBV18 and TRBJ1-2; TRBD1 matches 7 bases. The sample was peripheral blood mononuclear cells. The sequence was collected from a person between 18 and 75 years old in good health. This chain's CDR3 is CASSPTSGQGGYGYTF. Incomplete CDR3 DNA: TGTGCCAGCTCACCAACGTCCGGGCAGGGGGGCTATGGC.